The 20 T cell receptor beta chains below all came from one sample that was sequenced in a study of vaccination and CD4 T cells after COVID-19. Treatment meaning: approximately 11-day PBMC culture with coronavirus spike peptide pools or control peptides (ViraFEST assay). Harvesting of the unexposed donor's CD4+ T cells predated the COVID-19 pandemic (2011-2018). An Oncomine TCR Beta short-read assay was used to sequence the DNA from cultured CD4+ T cells. TCRdb reprocessed the PCR reads via MiXCR and lists one record per CDR3 protein. The sample lists roughly 7,000 distinct CDR3 sequences, more than 45% occurring once. Their antigen targets remain unknown. The material sequenced was CD4+ T cells from blood, cultured in vitro. These receptors came from a human donor in good health.

Only a few counts were recorded for this clonotype. J is TRBJ1-5 and V is TRBV20-1; no reliable D call. The length of the CDR3 is 14 residues. The ends were cut back, 6 bases at V and 7 bases at J, with 19 bases in the middle. Germline values: CDR1 DFQATT, CDR2 SNEGSKA (reference sequence). CDR3: CSAPGLGSRQPQHF. The CDR3 region has the DNA TGCAGTGCCCCAGGTTTGGGGTCGCGGCAGCCCCAGCATTTT.

The rearrangement joins TRBV7-9 to TRBJ2-3; D is uncertain. Per germline, CDR1 SEHNR and CDR2 FQNEAQ (reference sequence). CDR3 size: 17 residues. V was shortened by 0 bases and J by 4 bases, with 17 bases between the two germline ends. CDR3 in amino acids: CASSLALGVRASDTQYF. DNA of the CDR3: TGTGCCAGCAGCTTAGCGCTTGGGGTAAGGGCCTCAGATACGCAGTATTTT.

In this sample, this clonotype turned up once. Here the CDR3 DNA reads TGTGCCTGGAGTGGGGGGGGCGGGGAGACCCAGTACTTC. It is translated as CAWSGGGGETQYF. The chain carries TRBV30 and TRBJ2-5, with D perhaps matching TRBD2 (7 bases). Germline lookup yields CDR1 GTSNPN and CDR2 SVGIG (reference sequence). The CDR3 has 13 residues. The V and J ends lost 1 base and 5 bases respectively, with 11 bases between them.

In its sample, this clonotype was seen once. CDR3 protein: CATQSDENNSPLHF. CDR3 in DNA: TGTGCCACCCAATCAGACGAGAATAATTCACCCCTCCACTTT. The chain couples TRBV25-1 to TRBJ1-6; D gene uncertain. CDR1 and CDR2 from the germline V gene are MGHDK and SYGVNS. Trimming left V 10 bases short and J 5 bases short, with 15 bases between. The CDR3 is 14 amino acids.

This clonotype was seen a few times. V gene TRBV27 combines with J gene TRBJ1-2; 9 bases line up with TRBD1. The V segment lost 3 bases and the J segment 8 bases; nucleotides outside the gene matches: 7. CDR3 length: 14 residues. Looked up from germline, CDR1 is MNHEY and CDR2 is SMNVEV (reference sequence). The DNA for the CDR3 is TGTGCCAGCAGTTTGGGACAGGGACCCGGGGGCTACACCTTC. Its protein product is CASSLGQGPGGYTF.

The chain employs TRBV12-3 or TRBV12-4 and TRBJ2-2, with unresolved D. V was clipped by 4 bases and J by 4 bases, with 10 bases between them. The CDR3 totals 14 residues. The CDR3 is CASSSRSVTGELFF. In DNA, the CDR3 is TGTGCCAGCAGTTCCAGGTCAGTCACCGGGGAGCTGTTTTTT.

The chain couples TRBV19 to TRBJ1-5, with TRBD1 as a possible D gene (5 bases). The V and J ends lost 4 bases and 10 bases respectively, with 14 bases between them. CDR1 is LNHDA, CDR2 SQIVND, per germline (reference sequence). The CDR3 totals 13 residues. CDR3 amino acids: CASSSRGSRPQHF. For the CDR3, the DNA is TGTGCCAGTAGTAGCCGGGGCAGTCGACCCCAGCATTTT. The entire variable domain, with the rest obtained from reference TRBV19 and TRBJ1-5, is as follows: DGGITQSPKYLFRKEGQNVTLSCEQNLNHDAMYWYRQDPGQGLRLIYYSQIVNDFQKGDIAEGYSVSREKKESFPLTVTSAQKNPTAFYLCASSSRGSRPQHFGDGTRLSIL.

This sequence joins TRBV6-1 and TRBJ2-2, with 8 bases lining up with TRBD1. Germline assignment: CDR1 MNHNS and CDR2 SASEGT. This CDR3 has 16 residues. The J segment lost 6 bases and the V segment lost 9 bases, leaving 15 bases of the junction unmatched. CDR3 in amino acids: CASIPPGQELSGELFF. The CDR3 nucleotides read TGTGCCAGTATACCGCCGGGACAGGAGTTGTCCGGGGAGCTGTTTTTT.

The chain joins TRBV20-1 to TRBJ2-5; D might be TRBD2 (6 bases). Looked up from germline, CDR1 is DFQATT and CDR2 is SNEGSKA (reference sequence). The V end was cut by 3 bases, the J end by 2 bases, with 13 bases between. CDR3 length equals 14 residues. In DNA form, the CDR3 reads TGCAGTGCTAGTAGCTGGACTATGCAAGAGACCCAGTACTTC. Protein product: CSASSWTMQETQYF.

The V call is TRBV10-2, the J call TRBJ2-5; the match to TRBD2 covers 11 bases. After removal of 5 bases from V and 4 bases from J, the junction contained 3 bases not matched to a gene. Germline assignment: CDR1 WSHSY and CDR2 SAAADI. The CDR3 runs 14 residues. The DNA of the CDR3 is TGCGCCAGCAGTCACGGGACTAGCGGAGAGACCCAGTACTTC. This encodes CASSHGTSGETQYF.

The chain is built from TRBV4-2 and TRBJ1-1; no firm D call. The germline V gene encodes CDR1 LGHNA and CDR2 YNFKEQ. This CDR3 has 15 residues. Trimming pared 0 bases from V and 3 bases from J, leaving 11 bases between. The CDR3 is CASSQDLRAYTEAFF. CDR3 in DNA: TGTGCCAGCAGCCAAGATCTCAGAGCGTACACTGAAGCTTTCTTT.

By sample share, this clonotype is large. The chain has TRBV6-1 and TRBJ1-6, with D maybe TRBD1 (5 bases). The CDR3 contains 13 residues. Germline V gene data show CDR1 as MNHNS and CDR2 as SASEGT. Trimming shortened V by 6 bases and J by 6 bases, and 9 bases separated the two germline ends. CDR3 sequence (DNA): TGTGCCAGCAGCCAGGGCGGTAATTCACCCCTCCACTTT. Translated, it gives CASSQGGNSPLHF.

This clonotype appeared a single time. The rearrangement links TRBV29-1 to TRBJ1-1; D uncertain. The CDR3 extends over 13 amino acids. Trimming shortened V by 5 bases and J by 5 bases, and 15 bases separated the two germline ends. CDR1 is SQVTM, CDR2 ANQGSEA, per germline. The CDR3 bases are TGCAGCGTTCTTAGGCTGCTCGGAACTGAAGCTTTCTTT. It encodes CSVLRLLGTEAFF. Together with reference TRBV29-1 and TRBJ1-1, the CDR3 gives the full variable domain: SAVISQKPSRDICQRGTSLTIQCQVDSQVTMMFWYRQQPGQSLTLIATANQGSEATYESGFVIDKFPISRPNLTFSTLTVSNMSPEDSSIYLCSVLRLLGTEAFFGQGTRLTVV.

The chain joins TRBV12-3 or TRBV12-4 to TRBJ1-5, with D possibly being TRBD1 (5 bases). Trimming removed 1 base from V and 5 bases from J, with 9 bases in between. The CDR3 runs 14 residues. The CDR3 region is CASSLDGDDQPQHF. DNA for the CDR3: TGTGCCAGCAGTTTAGATGGGGACGATCAGCCCCAGCATTTT.

The table lists this clonotype with a few counts. The V gene is TRBV6-1, the J gene TRBJ2-2, with 9 bases identical to TRBD1. V lost 6 bases and J lost 3; bases outside the gene matches: 2. Looked up from germline, CDR1 is MNHNS and CDR2 is SASEGT. The CDR3 is 14 amino acids. The CDR3 sequence: CASSRQGDTGELFF. DNA for the CDR3: TGTGCCAGCAGCCGACAGGGGGACACCGGGGAGCTGTTTTTT.

The DNA of the CDR3 is TGTGCCAGCAGTTCAGGGGACGGCAATCAGCCCCAGCATTTT. It specifies CASSSGDGNQPQHF. The chain is built from TRBV6-5 and TRBJ1-5; the D gene is possibly TRBD1 (6 bases). Germline V gene data show CDR1 as MNHEY and CDR2 as SVGAGI. V was clipped by 4 bases and J by 2 bases, with 9 bases between them. The CDR3 has 14 residues.

This clonotype has only a few counts. V gene TRBV12-3 or TRBV12-4 combines with J gene TRBJ2-5, with 12 bases lining up with TRBD2. The CDR3 runs 18 residues. V dropped 4 bases and J dropped 5; count of bases not matched to a gene: 14. As DNA, the CDR3 is TGTGCCAGCAGTTCCACCTGGGGTCTAGCGGGGGGGCTCGAGACCCAGTACTTC. This codes for CASSSTWGLAGGLETQYF.

J is TRBJ1-6 and V is TRBV4-1; unclear D gene. V lost 1 base to trimming and J lost 9 bases, with 19 bases between them. The germline V gene encodes CDR1 MGHRA and CDR2 YSYEKL. The CDR3 runs 17 residues. In nucleotides, the CDR3 is TGCGCCAGCAGCCAAGTCCAAATTAGTGTAATCAGTTCACCCCTCCACTTT. Its translation is CASSQVQISVISSPLHF.

The chain has TRBV20-1 and TRBJ1-5, with 8 positions matching TRBD1. Germline CDR1 reads DFQATT; CDR2 reads SNEGSKA (reference sequence). The CDR3 loop spans 13 amino acids. The V gene end was trimmed by 5 bases and the J gene end by 1 base; junction bases not matched to a gene: 1. The CDR3 nucleotides read TGCAGTGCTCGGACAGGGAGCAATCAGCCCCAGCATTTT. Amino acid sequence: CSARTGSNQPQHF.

V is TRBV7-2 and J is TRBJ1-4, with D uncertain. V dropped 6 bases and J dropped 8 bases, with 13 bases sitting between them. Per germline, CDR1 SGHTA and CDR2 FQGNSA. The CDR3 loop spans 13 amino acids. CDR3 loop: CASSLGVWEKLFF. CDR3 in DNA: TGTGCCAGCAGTCTCGGGGTTTGGGAAAAACTGTTTTTT.